This T cell receptor beta chain was documented in a study of beta chain features in type 1 diabetes. Points from the study as a whole: Shorter TCRB CDR3s, moderately but significantly so, were found in Type 1 diabetes patients in all four CD4+ subsets. Amplification by PCR could prefer shorter templates, with the same effect in patients and controls. When cDNA is sequenced, cells with high TCR expression could be over-represented. Patients with type 1 diabetes carried fewer insertions and had more deletions at their VDJ junctions. Sampled from patients, naive, central memory and Treg TCRB repertoires appeared more similar than those sampled from healthy donors.

The isolated RNA, all of it, was reverse transcribed, so expressed TCRB transcripts were what got sequenced. Sequenced by immunoSEQ multiplex PCR; TCRdb stores in-frame clones only, minus some. The profile shows approximately 170,000 clones, approximately 8% of them singletons. Germline CDR1 is SGHTA and CDR2 is FQGNSA. The V end was cut by 3 bases, the J end by 7 bases, with 15 bases between. The CDR3 has 15 residues. This clone was observed a handful of times. No antigen is known for it. The sequence was collected from a woman in her thirties or forties with type 1 diabetes. What was sequenced was central memory CD4+ T cells from blood. The chain links TRBV7-2 to TRBJ2-2, with D possibly being TRBD2 (6 bases). CDR3 sequence: CASSLARGENGELFF. The CDR3 region has the DNA TGTGCCAGCAGCTTGGCCCGCGGGGAGAACGGGGAGCTGTTTTTT.